The 28 T cell receptor beta chains given below trace back to one sample, sequenced in a study of technical replicates of blood from a handful of donors. Sequencing used immunoSEQ multiplex PCR; TCRdb keeps in-frame clones, though not all of them. The sample has tens of thousands of clones, 85% to 90% seen once. Material for sequencing was PBMCs. The receptors derive from a human donor in good health. Some clones in this sample may be carry-over from other donors' samples.

The gene calls are TRBV18 and TRBJ1-2; 7 nucleotides align to TRBD1. V shed 6 bases, J shed 3 bases, and the junction held 7 bases outside the gene matches. Germline V gene lookup returns CDR1 KGHSH and CDR2 LQKENI. The CDR3 spans 14 residues. Written as DNA, the CDR3 is TGTGCCAGCTCGGGGGACAGTAGGCACTATGGCTACACCTTC. This gives the protein CASSGDSRHYGYTF.

The chain has TRBV7-2 and TRBJ2-3, with a possible D match to TRBD2 (5 bases). Germline V lookup: CDR1 SGHTA, CDR2 FQGNSA. Deletions cut 6 bases from V and 6 bases from J, with 16 bases between. This CDR3 comprises 14 residues. The CDR3 DNA reads as TGTGCCAGCAGAGCCGCAGCTAGCAGGGATACGCAGTATTTT. Amino acids: CASRAAASRDTQYF.

This chain links TRBV7-9 with TRBJ2-6, with TRBD1 as a possible D gene (6 bases). Trimming shortened V by 8 bases and J by 4 bases, and 18 bases separated the two germline ends. This CDR3 is 16 amino acids long. Looked up from germline, CDR1 is SEHNR and CDR2 is FQNEAQ (reference sequence). The CDR3 is CASGGDRLSGANVLTF. The CDR3 DNA follows: TGTGCCAGCGGCGGCGACAGGCTCTCCGGGGCCAACGTCCTGACTTTC. Using reference TRBV7-9 and TRBJ2-6 for the parts outside the CDR3, the full variable domain is DTGVSQNPRHKITKRGQNVTFRCDPISEHNRLYWYRQTLGQGPEFLTYFQNEAQLEKSRLLSDRFSAERPKGSFSTLEIQRTEQGDSAMYLCASGGDRLSGANVLTFGAGSRLTVL.

This chain connects TRBV4-2 to TRBJ2-1; D not resolved. The CDR3 covers 12 residues. Trimming pared 5 bases from V and 5 bases from J, leaving 7 bases between. The germline V gene has CDR1 LGHNA and CDR2 YNFKEQ. DNA of the CDR3: TGTGCCAGCAGCTCACTTAACAATGAGCAGTTCTTC. Translating it yields CASSSLNNEQFF.

This chain links TRBV6-7 with TRBJ2-7; the match to TRBD1 covers 12 bases. TRBV6-7 is placed among ORFs of uncertain function. This CDR3 comprises 15 residues. With V trimmed by 6 bases and J by 2 bases, 5 bases remained unmatched. The CDR3 reads CASRRGTGGTYEQYF. The CDR3, as DNA: TGTGCCAGCAGACGCGGGACAGGGGGCACCTACGAGCAGTACTTC.

In DNA, the CDR3 is TGTGCCAGCAGTTTCTCAGGGGGTACCGGAAACACCATATATTTT. Its translation: CASSFSGGTGNTIYF. This rearrangement joins TRBV6-5 to TRBJ1-3; TRBD1 agrees at 7 bases. The junction had 7 bases not matched to a gene; V was cut back by 4 bases and J by 4 bases. Germline values: CDR1 MNHEY, CDR2 SVGAGI. The CDR3 has 15 amino acids.

This chain links TRBV13 with TRBJ2-2; D gene unclear. From germline, CDR1 is PRHDT and CDR2 FYEKMQ (reference sequence). The CDR3 is made up of 12 amino acids. The V end was cut by 5 bases, the J end by 7 bases, with 8 bases between. This CDR3 is CASSRGRGELFF. The CDR3 coding sequence is TGTGCCAGCAGCCGCGGTCGCGGGGAGCTGTTTTTT.

The V and J genes are TRBV5-1 and TRBJ1-3, with 9 positions matching TRBD1. The trim removed 4 bases at V and 4 bases at J, leaving 3 bases unmatched. CDR1 is SGHRS, CDR2 YFSETQ, per germline. The CDR3 totals 14 residues. The CDR3 spells CASSRTGDGNTIYF. CDR3 in DNA: TGCGCCAGCAGCAGGACAGGGGACGGAAACACCATATATTTT.

This chain joins TRBV18 and TRBJ1-5; 9 bases line up with TRBD1. The CDR3 spans 15 residues. Germline V gene sequence: CDR1 KGHSH, CDR2 LQKENI. After removal of 5 bases from V and 6 bases from J, the junction contained 8 bases not matched to a gene. CDR3: CASSEEQGASQPQHF. As DNA, the CDR3 is TGTGCCAGCTCAGAAGAACAGGGGGCGAGTCAGCCCCAGCATTTT.

CDR3 DNA: TGTGCCTGGAGTGCCCTAGCGGGGGCCTACAATGAGCAGTTCTTC. Translating it yields CAWSALAGAYNEQFF. This sequence joins TRBV30 and TRBJ2-1; 10 bases match TRBD2. Germline trimming cut 1 base from V and 2 bases from J; bases unmatched to any gene: 2. The CDR3 extends over 15 amino acids. Germline values: CDR1 GTSNPN, CDR2 SVGIG (reference sequence).

The rearrangement uses TRBV29-1 and TRBJ1-4; D not certain. The CDR3 is made up of 12 amino acids. V lost 6 bases, J lost 1 base, and 6 bases lay in between. CDR1 SQVTM and CDR2 ANQGSEA come from the germline V gene. CDR3 nucleotide sequence: TGCAGCGTAGGAGAAACTAATGAAAAACTGTTTTTT. It encodes CSVGETNEKLFF.

The V gene is TRBV19, the J gene TRBJ2-7; D is perhaps TRBD1 (6 bases). The germline V and J ends were trimmed by 6 bases and 12 bases, with 18 bases remaining between them. CDR1 and CDR2 from the germline V gene are LNHDA and SQIVND (reference sequence). This CDR3 region has 12 residues. CDR3: CASSPPNRDPYF. The CDR3 DNA reads as TGTGCCAGTAGCCCCCCGAACAGGGATCCGTACTTC. Supplemented by reference TRBV19 and TRBJ2-7, the full variable domain reads DGGITQSPKYLFRKEGQNVTLSCEQNLNHDAMYWYRQDPGQGLRLIYYSQIVNDFQKGDIAEGYSVSREKKESFPLTVTSAQKNPTAFYLCASSPPNRDPYFGPGTRLTVT.

The V call is TRBV4-3, the J call TRBJ2-3, with 9 bases matching TRBD2. The CDR3 totals 18 residues. Germline CDR1 and CDR2: LGHNA and YSLEER. V shed 1 base and J 7 bases; nucleotides not matched to a gene: 15. The CDR3 sequence is CASSQGFDWRGGGNTQYF. The DNA for the CDR3 is TGCGCCAGCAGCCAAGGGTTCGATTGGCGGGGGGGCGGGAATACGCAGTATTTT.

CDR3 nucleotides: TGTGCCAGTAGCACCGGGACAGGCAACCCACTGGAAGCTTTCTTT. This codes for CASSTGTGNPLEAFF. The chain employs TRBV19 and TRBJ1-1; 8 bases fit TRBD1. The CDR3 loop spans 15 amino acids. Germline assignment: CDR1 LNHDA and CDR2 SQIVND (reference sequence). V lost 6 bases to trimming and J lost 8 bases; unmatched junction nucleotides: 14.

The chain combines TRBV4-2 with TRBJ2-5; no firm D call. With 10 bases removed from V and 9 bases from J, the gap between germline ends came to 18 bases. The germline V gene encodes CDR1 LGHNA and CDR2 YNFKEQ. The CDR3 runs 12 residues. The CDR3 loop reads CATLPPQTPQYF. The CDR3 bases are TGTGCCACCCTCCCCCCCCAGACACCCCAGTACTTC.

The genes are TRBV4-2 and TRBJ2-5, with 8 bases matching TRBD1. The germline gives CDR1 LGHNA, CDR2 YNFKEQ. The CDR3 has 16 amino acids. Trimming removed 3 bases from V and 3 bases from J; junction bases left unmatched: 9. The CDR3 reads CASSHHRGVGEETQYF. Here the CDR3 DNA reads TGTGCCAGCAGCCACCACAGGGGGGTAGGAGAAGAGACCCAGTACTTC.

The chain is built from TRBV13 and TRBJ2-7, with D possibly being TRBD2 (5 bases). The V gene lost 5 bases and the J gene lost 2 bases, with 7 bases spanning the gap. The CDR3 covers 12 residues. From germline, CDR1 is PRHDT and CDR2 FYEKMQ (reference sequence). The CDR3 region is CASSPGTYEQYF. The CDR3 nucleotides read TGTGCCAGCAGCCCCGGGACCTACGAGCAGTACTTC.

J is TRBJ1-1 and V is TRBV6-4; 7 bases align to TRBD1. Trimming took 6 bases from V and 0 from J; bases not matched to a gene: 13. The CDR3 consists of 17 residues. The germline V gene has CDR1 MRHNA and CDR2 SNTAGT. This CDR3 reads CASSEKVGQELNTEAFF. CDR3 nucleotide sequence: TGTGCCAGCAGCGAAAAAGTTGGACAGGAGTTGAACACTGAAGCTTTCTTT.

The CDR3 loop is CASSRPGQGGTF. The CDR3 coding sequence is TGTGCCAGCAGCCGTCCGGGACAGGGAGGGACCTTC. This chain connects TRBV5-4 to TRBJ1-2; 9 positions agree with TRBD1. V lost 4 bases, J lost 14 bases, and 9 bases stayed unmatched. The CDR3 covers 12 residues. Germline values: CDR1 SGHNT, CDR2 YYREEE (reference sequence). Filled out from reference TRBV5-4 and TRBJ1-2, the complete variable domain reads ETGVTQSPTHLIKTRGQQVTLRCSSQSGHNTVSWYQQALGQGPQFIFQYYREEENGRGNFPPRFSGLQFPNYSSELNVNALELDDSALYLCASSRPGQGGTFGSGTRLTVV.

The rearrangement joins TRBV6-5 to TRBJ2-7, with D tentatively TRBD1 (5 bases). The V and J ends lost 2 bases and 4 bases respectively, with 12 bases between them. In germline, CDR1 is MNHEY, CDR2 SVGAGI. This CDR3 region has 14 residues. The CDR3 nucleotides read TGTGCCAGCAGTTACGCAAGGGGCCCATACGAGCAGTACTTC. Protein sequence: CASSYARGPYEQYF.

The J gene is TRBJ1-3, the V gene TRBV27; D is ambiguous. V dropped 3 bases and J dropped 3 bases, with 12 bases sitting between them. The CDR3 is 15 amino acids. CDR1 and CDR2 (germline): MNHEY, SMNVEV (reference sequence). This CDR3 reads CASSLMGGSGNTIYF. DNA of the CDR3: TGTGCCAGCAGTTTGATGGGAGGGAGTGGAAACACCATATATTTT.

The rearrangement uses TRBV11-3 and TRBJ1-2, with D possibly being TRBD1 (6 bases). Germline CDR1 SGHNT, CDR2 YENEEA. This CDR3 is 20 amino acids long. The V and J ends lost 1 base and 2 bases respectively, with 26 bases between them. CDR3 amino acids: CASSLALPLLYRVHNYGYTF. Written as DNA, the CDR3 is TGTGCCAGCAGCTTAGCCCTTCCCCTCCTTTACAGGGTGCACAACTATGGCTACACCTTC.

This chain connects TRBV11-2 to TRBJ2-6; D remains unclear. V lost 6 bases, J lost 0 bases, and 18 bases lay in between. This CDR3 region has 18 residues. Germline V gives CDR1 SGHAT, CDR2 FQNNGV. CDR3 sequence reads: CASSSLAMTLSGANVLTF. For the CDR3, the DNA is TGTGCCAGCAGTAGCTTAGCCATGACCCTCTCTGGGGCCAACGTCCTGACTTTC.

The chain has TRBV4-3 and TRBJ2-1, with 8 positions matching TRBD2. Per the germline V gene, CDR1 is LGHNA and CDR2 is YSLEER. This CDR3 has 17 amino acids. V dropped 1 base and J dropped 8; count of bases not matched to a gene: 13. The CDR3 region is CASSQGPPGLAGDEQFF. CDR3 nucleotides: TGCGCCAGCAGCCAAGGTCCTCCCGGACTAGCAGGCGATGAGCAGTTCTTC.

The V and J genes are TRBV5-1 and TRBJ2-5; 7 nucleotides line up with TRBD1. The CDR3 has 14 amino acids. V was pared by 4 bases and J by 4 bases, with 7 bases of the junction left unmatched. Germline V gives CDR1 SGHRS, CDR2 YFSETQ. CDR3 nucleotide sequence: TGCGCCAGCAGCCTTACAGGGGTGCGAGAGACCCAGTACTTC. This sequence encodes CASSLTGVRETQYF.

The chain employs TRBV7-9 and TRBJ2-1; 9 nucleotides align to TRBD2. The germline V gene has CDR1 SEHNR and CDR2 FQNEAQ (reference sequence). Trimming cost V 4 bases and J 4 bases; bases outside gene matches: 11. The CDR3 runs 17 residues. The CDR3 DNA sequence: TGTGCCAGCAGCTCACGGAGGGGGCGGGAGGGGTACAATGAGCAGTTCTTC. It codes for CASSSRRGREGYNEQFF.

The chain is built from TRBV27 and TRBJ2-7; TRBD1 matches 8 bases. Germline-derived CDR1 and CDR2 are MNHEY and SMNVEV (reference sequence). J gave up 2 bases and V 3 bases, and 3 bases lay outside the gene matches. The CDR3 extends over 14 amino acids. CDR3 nucleotide sequence: TGTGCCAGCAGTTTGCTGGGACAGGCCTACGAGCAGTACTTC. Encoded protein: CASSLLGQAYEQYF.

V and J are TRBV7-6 and TRBJ1-4; D possibly corresponds to TRBD1 (5 bases). V was clipped by 3 bases and J by 5 bases, with 7 bases between them. The CDR3 runs 13 residues. Germline lookup yields CDR1 SGHVS and CDR2 FNYEAQ. This CDR3 is CASSLGGNEKLFF. DNA of the CDR3: TGTGCCAGCAGCTTGGGGGGAAATGAAAAACTGTTTTTT. Complete variable domain (other parts from reference TRBV7-6 and TRBJ1-4): GAGVSQSPRYKVTKRGQDVALRCDPISGHVSLYWYRQALGQGPEFLTYFNYEAQQDKSGLPNDRFSAERPEGSISTLTIQRTEQRDSAMYRCASSLGGNEKLFFGSGTQLSVL.